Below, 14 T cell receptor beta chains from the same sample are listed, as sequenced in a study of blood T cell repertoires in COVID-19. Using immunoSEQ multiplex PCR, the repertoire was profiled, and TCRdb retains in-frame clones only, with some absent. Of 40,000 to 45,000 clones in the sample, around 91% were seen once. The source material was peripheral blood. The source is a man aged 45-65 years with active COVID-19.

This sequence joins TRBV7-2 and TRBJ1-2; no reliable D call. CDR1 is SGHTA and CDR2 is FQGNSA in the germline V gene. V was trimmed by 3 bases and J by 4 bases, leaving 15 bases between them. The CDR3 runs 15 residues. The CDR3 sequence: CASSFDWTAGYGYTF. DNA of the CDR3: TGTGCCAGCAGCTTTGATTGGACCGCGGGCTATGGCTACACCTTC. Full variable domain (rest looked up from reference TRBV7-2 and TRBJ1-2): GAGVSQSPSNKVTEKGKDVELRCDPISGHTALYWYRQSLGQGLEFLIYFQGNSAPDKSGLPSDRFSAERTGGSVSTLTIQRTQQEDSAVYLCASSFDWTAGYGYTFGSGTRLTVV.

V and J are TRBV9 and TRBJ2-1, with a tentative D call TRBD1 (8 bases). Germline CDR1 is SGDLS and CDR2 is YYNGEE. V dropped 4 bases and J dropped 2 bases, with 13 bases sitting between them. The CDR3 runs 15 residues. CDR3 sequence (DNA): TGTGCCAGCAGCTTACAGGGGGGGACCTACAATGAGCAGTTCTTC. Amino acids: CASSLQGGTYNEQFF. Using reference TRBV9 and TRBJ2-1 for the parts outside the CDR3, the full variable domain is DSGVTQTPKHLITATGQRVTLRCSPRSGDLSVYWYQQSLDQGLQFLIQYYNGEERAKGNILERFSAQQFPDLHSELNLSSLELGDSALYFCASSLQGGTYNEQFFGPGTRLTVL.

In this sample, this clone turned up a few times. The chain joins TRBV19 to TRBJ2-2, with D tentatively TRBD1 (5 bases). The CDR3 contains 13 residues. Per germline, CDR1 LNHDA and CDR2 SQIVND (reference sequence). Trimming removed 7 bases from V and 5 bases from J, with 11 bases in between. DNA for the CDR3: TGTGCCAGTACCAGAAGGGGTACCGGGGAGCTGTTTTTT. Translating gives CASTRRGTGELFF.

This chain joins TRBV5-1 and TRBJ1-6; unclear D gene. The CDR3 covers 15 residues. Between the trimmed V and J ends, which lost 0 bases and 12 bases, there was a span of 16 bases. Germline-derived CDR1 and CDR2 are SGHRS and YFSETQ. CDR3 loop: CASSLGLSGSGPLHF. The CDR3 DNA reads TGCGCCAGCAGCTTGGGTCTTTCAGGCTCAGGACCCCTCCACTTT. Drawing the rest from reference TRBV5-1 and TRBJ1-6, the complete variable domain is KAGVTQTPRYLIKTRGQQVTLSCSPISGHRSVSWYQQTPGQGLQFLFEYFSETQRNKGNFPGRFSGRQFSNSRSEMNVSTLELGDSALYLCASSLGLSGSGPLHFGNGTRLTVT.

This chain's CDR3 is CASSLYWQAANYGYTF. Written as DNA, the CDR3 is TGTGCCAGCAGTTTATATTGGCAGGCCGCTAACTATGGCTACACCTTC. This sequence joins TRBV28 and TRBJ1-2; D gene uncertain. Trimming removed 1 base from V and 0 bases from J, with 12 bases in between. CDR1 and CDR2 from the germline V gene are MDHEN and SYDVKM. CDR3 length: 16 residues.

CDR3 nucleotide sequence: TGTGCCAGCAGCTCACTAGCGGGAGTGAGCAATGAGCAGTTCTTC. This codes for CASSSLAGVSNEQFF. The chain uses TRBV7-8 and TRBJ2-1; 11 nucleotides agree with TRBD2. The trim removed 4 bases at V and 6 bases at J, leaving 5 bases unmatched. This CDR3 is built from 15 residues. Per the germline V gene, CDR1 is SGHVS and CDR2 is FQNEAQ.

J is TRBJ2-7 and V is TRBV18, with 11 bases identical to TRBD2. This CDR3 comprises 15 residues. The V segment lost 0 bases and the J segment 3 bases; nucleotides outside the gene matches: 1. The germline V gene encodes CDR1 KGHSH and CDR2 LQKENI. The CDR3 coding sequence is TGTGCCAGCTCACCACCTACTAGCGGGAGCTACGAGCAGTACTTC. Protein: CASSPPTSGSYEQYF.

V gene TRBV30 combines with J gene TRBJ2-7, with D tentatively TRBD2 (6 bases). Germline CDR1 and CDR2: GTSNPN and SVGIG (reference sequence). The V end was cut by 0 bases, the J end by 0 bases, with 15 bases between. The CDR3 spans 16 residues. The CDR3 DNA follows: TGTGCCTGGAGTGTATGGGGCGGGGCGAGCTCCTACGAGCAGTACTTC. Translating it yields CAWSVWGGASSYEQYF.

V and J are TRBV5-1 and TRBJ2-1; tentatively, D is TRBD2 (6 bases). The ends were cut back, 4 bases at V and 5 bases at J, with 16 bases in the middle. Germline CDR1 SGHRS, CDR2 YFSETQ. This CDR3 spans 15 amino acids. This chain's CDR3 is CASSIGRERDNEQFF. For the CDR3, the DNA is TGCGCCAGCAGCATCGGGCGGGAAAGGGACAATGAGCAGTTCTTC.

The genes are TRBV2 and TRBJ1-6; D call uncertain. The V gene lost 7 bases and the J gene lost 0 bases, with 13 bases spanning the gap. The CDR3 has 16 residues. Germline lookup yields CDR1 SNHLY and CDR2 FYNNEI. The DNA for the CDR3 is TGTGCCAGCAATCGGATGGAGAGCTCCTATAATTCACCCCTCCACTTT. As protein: CASNRMESSYNSPLHF.

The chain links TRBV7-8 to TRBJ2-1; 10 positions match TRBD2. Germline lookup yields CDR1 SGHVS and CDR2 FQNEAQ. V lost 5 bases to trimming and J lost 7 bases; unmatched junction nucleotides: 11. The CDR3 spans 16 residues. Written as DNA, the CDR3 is TGTGCCAGCAGCGCCAAAGCGGGAGGGAACCTAAATGAGCAGTTCTTC. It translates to CASSAKAGGNLNEQFF.

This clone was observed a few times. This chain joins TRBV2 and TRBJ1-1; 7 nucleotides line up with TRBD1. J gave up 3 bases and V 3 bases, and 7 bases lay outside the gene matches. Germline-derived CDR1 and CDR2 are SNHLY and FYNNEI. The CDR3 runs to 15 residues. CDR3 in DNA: TGTGCCAGCAGTGATGGGACAGAGAGGGACACTGAAGCTTTCTTT. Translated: CASSDGTERDTEAFF.

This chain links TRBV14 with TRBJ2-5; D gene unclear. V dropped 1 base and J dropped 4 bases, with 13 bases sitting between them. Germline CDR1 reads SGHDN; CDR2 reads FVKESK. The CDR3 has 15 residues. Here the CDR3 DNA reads TGTGCCAGCAGCCAAGTACCTAGAAGCGTAGAGACCCAGTACTTC. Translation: CASSQVPRSVETQYF.

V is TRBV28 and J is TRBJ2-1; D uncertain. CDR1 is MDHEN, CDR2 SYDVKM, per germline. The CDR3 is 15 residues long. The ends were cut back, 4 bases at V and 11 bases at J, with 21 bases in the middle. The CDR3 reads CASSSNLRPGRKQFF. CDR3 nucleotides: TGTGCCAGCAGTTCCAACTTAAGACCCGGCAGGAAGCAGTTCTTC.